Listed below are T cell receptor beta chains from one sample, sequenced in a study of cytomegalovirus exposure and HLA in healthy donors. TCRdb's table, derived via immunoSEQ multiplex PCR, lists solely in-frame clones and lacks some. The table shows 280,000 or so clones, with 88% occurring only once. Sequenced sample: PBMCs. These receptor sequences come from a woman aged 18-29 years in good health and CMV-seronegative. CDR3s include the opening cysteine and the closing phenylalanine or tryptophan. Fields, in order: CDR3 length, clone size, V gene, J gene, D gene, CDR3 protein, CDR3 DNA. The D gene is left open where the match is weak. Only some rows state a clone size, as once, few, many or a class for expanded clones.

CDR3 length: 15; clone size: .; V gene: TRBV5-1; J gene: TRBJ2-4; D gene: .; CDR3 protein: CASSPSPGGGYIQYF; CDR3 DNA: TGCGCCAGCAGCCCCTCCCCCGGCGGAGGTTACATTCAGTACTTC
CDR3 length: 14; clone size: few; V gene: TRBV30; J gene: TRBJ1-5; D gene: TRBD1; CDR3 protein: CAWSVGQGDQPQHF; CDR3 DNA: TGTGCCTGGAGTGTGGGTCAGGGGGATCAGCCCCAGCATTTT
CDR3 length: 14; clone size: .; V gene: TRBV6-6; J gene: TRBJ1-2; D gene: .; CDR3 protein: CASSQGGISYGYTF; CDR3 DNA: TGTGCCAGCAGCCAAGGGGGTATCTCATATGGCTACACCTTC
CDR3 length: 15; clone size: .; V gene: TRBV13; J gene: TRBJ2-7; D gene: .; CDR3 protein: CASSPRGGIAYEQYF; CDR3 DNA: TGTGCCAGCAGCCCGAGGGGGGGAATAGCCTACGAGCAGTACTTC
CDR3 length: 13; clone size: .; V gene: TRBV28; J gene: TRBJ1-2; D gene: TRBD1; CDR3 protein: CASSYRGLSGYTF; CDR3 DNA: TGTGCCAGCAGTTACAGGGGGCTTTCGGGCTACACCTTC
CDR3 length: 13; clone size: few; V gene: TRBV6-6; J gene: TRBJ2-7; D gene: .; CDR3 protein: CASSPGTSGEQYF; CDR3 DNA: TGTGCCAGCAGTCCCGGGACATCGGGCGAGCAGTACTTC
CDR3 length: 17; clone size: .; V gene: TRBV27; J gene: TRBJ2-2; D gene: TRBD2; CDR3 protein: CASSLGLAGVITGELFF; CDR3 DNA: TGTGCCAGCAGCCTAGGACTAGCGGGAGTGATCACCGGGGAGCTGTTTTTT
CDR3 length: 16; clone size: .; V gene: TRBV27; J gene: TRBJ2-7; D gene: .; CDR3 protein: CASSLFLAARTHEQYF; CDR3 DNA: TGTGCCAGCAGTTTATTTCTGGCAGCTAGGACTCACGAGCAGTACTTC
CDR3 length: 13; clone size: .; V gene: TRBV5-1; J gene: TRBJ2-1; D gene: TRBD1; CDR3 protein: CASADRVGNEQFF; CDR3 DNA: TGCGCCAGCGCGGACAGGGTAGGCAATGAGCAGTTCTTC
CDR3 length: 16; clone size: .; V gene: TRBV5-1; J gene: TRBJ2-1; D gene: TRBD2; CDR3 protein: CASSLSWREGIPEQFF; CDR3 DNA: TGCGCCAGCAGCTTGAGTTGGCGGGAGGGTATTCCTGAGCAGTTCTTC
CDR3 length: 9; clone size: .; V gene: TRBV20-1; J gene: TRBJ1-1; D gene: .; CDR3 protein: CRDCAEAFF; CDR3 DNA: TGCAGAGACTGCGCTGAAGCTTTCTTT
CDR3 length: 11; clone size: .; V gene: TRBV10-3; J gene: TRBJ2-3; D gene: .; CDR3 protein: CASYGPGQQYF; CDR3 DNA: TGTGCCTCTTACGGCCCGGGACAACAGTATTTT
CDR3 length: 16; clone size: .; V gene: TRBV4-3; J gene: TRBJ2-3; D gene: .; CDR3 protein: CASSLSPQGGTDTQYF; CDR3 DNA: TGCGCCAGCAGCCTAAGCCCGCAGGGGGGAACAGATACGCAGTATTTT
CDR3 length: 13; clone size: .; V gene: TRBV6-1; J gene: TRBJ1-1; D gene: .; CDR3 protein: CASSARSNTEAFF; CDR3 DNA: TGTGCCAGCAGTGCCCGGTCGAACACTGAAGCTTTCTTT
CDR3 length: 10; clone size: .; V gene: TRBV30; J gene: TRBJ1-2; D gene: .; CDR3 protein: CAWEADVYTF; CDR3 DNA: TGTGCCTGGGAGGCAGACGTATACACCTTC
CDR3 length: 12; clone size: .; V gene: TRBV10-2; J gene: TRBJ1-1; D gene: .; CDR3 protein: CASRGGGTEAFF; CDR3 DNA: TGCGCCAGCAGGGGAGGAGGCACTGAAGCTTTCTTT
CDR3 length: 11; clone size: .; V gene: TRBV28; J gene: TRBJ2-1; D gene: TRBD2; CDR3 protein: CASASGKEQFF; CDR3 DNA: TGTGCCAGCGCCAGCGGGAAAGAGCAGTTCTTC
CDR3 length: 16; clone size: .; V gene: TRBV6-5; J gene: TRBJ2-2; D gene: TRBD1; CDR3 protein: CASSYLPGQGTGELFF; CDR3 DNA: TGTGCCAGCAGTTACCTACCTGGACAGGGCACCGGGGAGCTGTTTTTT
CDR3 length: 14; clone size: .; V gene: TRBV28; J gene: TRBJ1-4; D gene: .; CDR3 protein: CASTLTGLGEKLFF; CDR3 DNA: TGTGCCAGCACCCTTACAGGGCTTGGTGAAAAACTGTTTTTT
CDR3 length: 14; clone size: .; V gene: TRBV5-1; J gene: TRBJ1-2; D gene: TRBD1; CDR3 protein: CASSMAQGGYGYTF; CDR3 DNA: TGCGCCAGCAGCATGGCTCAGGGGGGCTATGGCTACACCTTC
CDR3 length: 13; clone size: .; V gene: TRBV2; J gene: TRBJ1-1; D gene: .; CDR3 protein: CASSQRGNLEAFF; CDR3 DNA: TGTGCCAGCAGCCAGCGGGGGAACTTGGAAGCTTTCTTT
CDR3 length: 16; clone size: .; V gene: TRBV4-3; J gene: TRBJ2-3; D gene: .; CDR3 protein: CASSQVGLVYGDTQYF; CDR3 DNA: TGCGCCAGCAGCCAAGTTGGTCTAGTATATGGTGATACGCAGTATTTT
CDR3 length: 17; clone size: .; V gene: TRBV9; J gene: TRBJ1-3; D gene: .; CDR3 protein: CASSVAPIGGGGNTIYF; CDR3 DNA: TGTGCCAGCAGCGTAGCTCCGATTGGAGGTGGTGGAAACACCATATATTTT
CDR3 length: 19; clone size: .; V gene: TRBV7-9; J gene: TRBJ2-1; D gene: TRBD2; CDR3 protein: CASSLEGLAGVYSYNEQFF; CDR3 DNA: TGTGCCAGCAGCTTAGAGGGACTAGCGGGAGTGTACTCCTACAATGAGCAGTTCTTC
CDR3 length: 16; clone size: once; V gene: TRBV7-9; J gene: TRBJ1-1; D gene: .; CDR3 protein: CASSLSPSLMNTEAFF; CDR3 DNA: TGTGCCAGCAGCTTAAGCCCTAGCCTCATGAACACTGAAGCTTTCTTT
CDR3 length: 12; clone size: .; V gene: TRBV28; J gene: TRBJ2-7; D gene: .; CDR3 protein: CASSSPGYEQYF; CDR3 DNA: TGTGCCAGCAGTTCCCCGGGGTACGAGCAGTACTTC
CDR3 length: 15; clone size: .; V gene: TRBV6-4; J gene: TRBJ1-5; D gene: .; CDR3 protein: CASTISRGGNQPQHF; CDR3 DNA: TGTGCCAGCACTATTTCCAGGGGCGGCAATCAGCCCCAGCATTTT
CDR3 length: 15; clone size: .; V gene: TRBV27; J gene: TRBJ2-7; D gene: TRBD2; CDR3 protein: CASSPRLAGGYEQYF; CDR3 DNA: TGTGCCAGCAGTCCGAGACTAGCGGGAGGCTACGAGCAGTACTTC
CDR3 length: 18; clone size: .; V gene: TRBV11-2; J gene: TRBJ2-3; D gene: TRBD2; CDR3 protein: CASSLRPWVAGATDTQYF; CDR3 DNA: TGTGCCAGCAGCTTACGCCCGTGGGTAGCGGGTGCCACAGATACGCAGTATTTT
CDR3 length: 16; clone size: once; V gene: TRBV2; J gene: TRBJ2-5; D gene: TRBD1; CDR3 protein: CASSYRGRQFGETQYF; CDR3 DNA: TGTGCCAGCAGTTACAGGGGGCGGCAATTTGGGGAGACCCAGTACTTC
CDR3 length: 18; clone size: .; V gene: TRBV10-3; J gene: TRBJ2-1; D gene: TRBD2; CDR3 protein: CAISETMASGTTYNEQFF; CDR3 DNA: TGTGCCATCAGTGAGACCATGGCTAGCGGCACTACCTACAATGAGCAGTTCTTC
CDR3 length: 13; clone size: .; V gene: TRBV29-1; J gene: TRBJ1-2; D gene: .; CDR3 protein: CSVEVGSNYGYTF; CDR3 DNA: TGCAGCGTTGAAGTGGGCAGTAACTATGGCTACACCTTC
CDR3 length: 15; clone size: .; V gene: TRBV4-1; J gene: TRBJ1-2; D gene: .; CDR3 protein: CASSQEVRVYVGYTF; CDR3 DNA: TGCGCCAGCAGCCAAGAAGTCAGGGTTTACGTCGGCTACACCTTC
CDR3 length: 15; clone size: .; V gene: TRBV29-1; J gene: TRBJ1-1; D gene: TRBD1; CDR3 protein: CSARQGATPNTEAFF; CDR3 DNA: TGCAGCGCCCGACAGGGGGCGACTCCGAACACTGAAGCTTTCTTT
CDR3 length: 10; clone size: .; V gene: TRBV6-4; J gene: TRBJ1-5; D gene: .; CDR3 protein: CASIPQYQHF; CDR3 DNA: TGTGCCAGCATCCCACAATACCAGCATTTT
CDR3 length: 14; clone size: .; V gene: TRBV18; J gene: TRBJ1-2; D gene: .; CDR3 protein: CASSPFTDHYGYTF; CDR3 DNA: TGTGCCAGCTCACCATTTACAGACCACTATGGCTACACCTTC
CDR3 length: 14; clone size: .; V gene: TRBV19; J gene: TRBJ1-2; D gene: .; CDR3 protein: CASSIGQAGHGYTF; CDR3 DNA: TGTGCCAGTAGTATCGGGCAGGCGGGGCATGGCTACACCTTC
CDR3 length: 14; clone size: .; V gene: TRBV27; J gene: TRBJ1-1; D gene: TRBD1; CDR3 protein: CAASPGQPNTEAFF; CDR3 DNA: TGTGCCGCCTCGCCGGGACAGCCGAACACTGAAGCTTTCTTT